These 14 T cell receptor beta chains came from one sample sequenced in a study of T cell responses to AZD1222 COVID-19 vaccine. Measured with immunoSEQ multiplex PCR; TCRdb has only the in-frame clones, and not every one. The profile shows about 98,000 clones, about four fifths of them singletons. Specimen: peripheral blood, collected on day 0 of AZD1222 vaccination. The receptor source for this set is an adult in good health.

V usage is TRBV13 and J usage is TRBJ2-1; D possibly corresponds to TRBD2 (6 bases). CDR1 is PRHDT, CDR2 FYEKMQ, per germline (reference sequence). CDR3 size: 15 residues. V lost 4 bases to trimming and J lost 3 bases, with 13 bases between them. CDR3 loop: CASSSMGGFYNEQFF. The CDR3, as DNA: TGTGCCAGCAGCTCCATGGGGGGATTCTACAATGAGCAGTTCTTC.

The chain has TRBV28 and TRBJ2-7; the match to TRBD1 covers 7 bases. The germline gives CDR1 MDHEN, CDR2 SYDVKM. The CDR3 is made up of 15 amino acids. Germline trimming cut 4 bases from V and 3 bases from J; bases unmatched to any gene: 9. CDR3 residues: CASSSPGTELYEQYF. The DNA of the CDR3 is TGTGCCAGCAGTTCCCCCGGGACAGAACTCTACGAGCAGTACTTC.

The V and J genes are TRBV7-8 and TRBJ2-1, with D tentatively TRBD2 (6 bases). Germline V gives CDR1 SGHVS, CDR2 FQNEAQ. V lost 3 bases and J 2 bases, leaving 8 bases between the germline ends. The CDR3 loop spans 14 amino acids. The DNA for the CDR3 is TGTGCCAGCAGCTTCGGGGGAACCTACAATGAGCAGTTCTTC. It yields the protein CASSFGGTYNEQFF. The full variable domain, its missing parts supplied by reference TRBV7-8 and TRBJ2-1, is GAGVSQSPRYKVAKRGQDVALRCDPISGHVSLFWYQQALGQGPEFLTYFQNEAQLDKSGLPSDRFFAERPEGSVSTLKIQRTQQEDSAVYLCASSFGGTYNEQFFGPGTRLTVL.

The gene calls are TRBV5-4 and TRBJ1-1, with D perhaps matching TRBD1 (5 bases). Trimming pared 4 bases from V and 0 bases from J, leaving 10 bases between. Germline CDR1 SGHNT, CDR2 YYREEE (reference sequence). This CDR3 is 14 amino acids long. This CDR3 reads CASSAGLMNTEAFF. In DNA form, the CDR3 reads TGTGCCAGCAGCGCGGGACTTATGAACACTGAAGCTTTCTTT.

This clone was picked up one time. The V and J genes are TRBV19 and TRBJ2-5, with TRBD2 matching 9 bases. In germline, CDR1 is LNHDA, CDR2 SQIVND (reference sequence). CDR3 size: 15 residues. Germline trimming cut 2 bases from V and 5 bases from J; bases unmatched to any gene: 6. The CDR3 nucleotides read TGTGCCAGTAGTATACAAGCGGGAGGTTACGAGACCCAGTACTTC. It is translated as CASSIQAGGYETQYF.

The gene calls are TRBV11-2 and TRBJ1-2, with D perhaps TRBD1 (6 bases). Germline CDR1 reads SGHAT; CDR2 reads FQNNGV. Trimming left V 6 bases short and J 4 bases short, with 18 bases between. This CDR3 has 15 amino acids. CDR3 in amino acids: CASRLPGRGGYGYTF. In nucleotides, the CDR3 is TGTGCCAGCAGACTCCCCGGGAGGGGGGGCTATGGCTACACCTTC.

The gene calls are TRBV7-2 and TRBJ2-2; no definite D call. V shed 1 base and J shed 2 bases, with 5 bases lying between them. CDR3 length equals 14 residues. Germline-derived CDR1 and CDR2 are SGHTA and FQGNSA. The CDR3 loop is CASSLETNTGELFF. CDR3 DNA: TGTGCCAGCAGCTTAGAGACCAACACCGGGGAGCTGTTTTTT. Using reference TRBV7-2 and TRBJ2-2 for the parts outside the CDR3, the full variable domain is GAGVSQSPSNKVTEKGKDVELRCDPISGHTALYWYRQSLGQGLEFLIYFQGNSAPDKSGLPSDRFSAERTGGSVSTLTIQRTQQEDSAVYLCASSLETNTGELFFGEGSRLTVL.

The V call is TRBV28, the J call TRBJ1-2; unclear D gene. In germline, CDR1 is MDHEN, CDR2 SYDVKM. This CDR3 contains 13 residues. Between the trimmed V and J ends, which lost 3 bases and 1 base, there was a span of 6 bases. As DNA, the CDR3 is TGTGCCAGCAGTTTCCCCGGTAACTATGGCTACACCTTC. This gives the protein CASSFPGNYGYTF.

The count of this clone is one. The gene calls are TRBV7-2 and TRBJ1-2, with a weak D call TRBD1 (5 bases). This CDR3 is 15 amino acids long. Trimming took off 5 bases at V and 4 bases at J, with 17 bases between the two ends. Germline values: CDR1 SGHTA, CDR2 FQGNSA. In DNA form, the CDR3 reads TGTGCCAGCAGCCAGTCCGAAGGGGTAGGCTATGGCTACACCTTC. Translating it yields CASSQSEGVGYGYTF.

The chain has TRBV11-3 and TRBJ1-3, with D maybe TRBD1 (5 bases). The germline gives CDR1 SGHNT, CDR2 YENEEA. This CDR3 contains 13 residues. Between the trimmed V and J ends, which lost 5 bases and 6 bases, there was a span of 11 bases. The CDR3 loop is CASSRGTKNTIYF. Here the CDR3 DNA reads TGTGCCAGCAGCCGAGGGACGAAAAACACCATATATTTT.

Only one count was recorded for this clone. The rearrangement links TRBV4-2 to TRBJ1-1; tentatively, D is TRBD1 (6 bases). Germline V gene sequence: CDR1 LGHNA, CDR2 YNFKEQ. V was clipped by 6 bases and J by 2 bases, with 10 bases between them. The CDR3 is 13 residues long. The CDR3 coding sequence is TGTGCCAGCAGGCGGGGGCTCAACACTGAAGCTTTCTTT. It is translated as CASRRGLNTEAFF.

The CDR3 is CASSESTNEKLFF. The CDR3 coding sequence is TGCGCCAGCAGTGAGTCCACTAATGAAAAACTGTTTTTT. The chain joins TRBV10-2 to TRBJ1-4; no firm D call. CDR3 size: 13 residues. V lost 0 bases and J lost 2, with 1 base in between. The germline gives CDR1 WSHSY, CDR2 SAAADI.

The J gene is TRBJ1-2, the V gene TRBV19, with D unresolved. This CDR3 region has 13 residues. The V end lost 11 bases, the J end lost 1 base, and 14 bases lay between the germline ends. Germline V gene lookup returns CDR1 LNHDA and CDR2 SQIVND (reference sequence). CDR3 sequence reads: CASGGRFNYGYTF. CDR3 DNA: TGTGCCTCGGGAGGGCGGTTTAACTATGGCTACACCTTC.

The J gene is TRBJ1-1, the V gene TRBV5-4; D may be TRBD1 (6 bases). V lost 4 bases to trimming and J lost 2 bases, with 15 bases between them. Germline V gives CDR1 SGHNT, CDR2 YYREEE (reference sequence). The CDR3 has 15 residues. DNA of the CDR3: TGTGCCAGCAGCGTAACCGGGACAACAAACACTGAAGCTTTCTTT. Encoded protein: CASSVTGTTNTEAFF.